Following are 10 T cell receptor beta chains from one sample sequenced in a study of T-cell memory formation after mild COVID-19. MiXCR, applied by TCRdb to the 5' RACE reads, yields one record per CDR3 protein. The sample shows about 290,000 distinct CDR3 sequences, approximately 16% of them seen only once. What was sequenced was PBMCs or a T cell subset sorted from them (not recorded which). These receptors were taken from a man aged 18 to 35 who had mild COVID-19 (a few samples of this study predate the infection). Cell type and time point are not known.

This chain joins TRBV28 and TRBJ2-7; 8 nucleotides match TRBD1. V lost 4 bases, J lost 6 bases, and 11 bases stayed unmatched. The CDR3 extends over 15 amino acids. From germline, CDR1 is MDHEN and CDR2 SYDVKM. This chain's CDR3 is CASSSTPSTGAEQYV. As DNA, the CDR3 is TGTGCCAGCAGTTCAACCCCCTCGACAGGGGCCGAGCAGTACGTC.

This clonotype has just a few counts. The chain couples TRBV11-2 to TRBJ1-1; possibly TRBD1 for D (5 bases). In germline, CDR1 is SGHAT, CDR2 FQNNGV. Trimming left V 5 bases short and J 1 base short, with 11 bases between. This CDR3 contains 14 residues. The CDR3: CASSVDSPNTEAFF. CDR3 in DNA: TGTGCCAGCAGCGTTGACAGTCCGAACACTGAAGCTTTCTTT.

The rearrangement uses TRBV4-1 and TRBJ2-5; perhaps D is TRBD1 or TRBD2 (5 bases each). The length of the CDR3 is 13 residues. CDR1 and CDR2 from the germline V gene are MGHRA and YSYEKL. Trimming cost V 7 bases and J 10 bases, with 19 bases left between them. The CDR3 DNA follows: TGCGCCAGCACCTCATCCATCGGGACCGACCAGTACTTC. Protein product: CASTSSIGTDQYF.

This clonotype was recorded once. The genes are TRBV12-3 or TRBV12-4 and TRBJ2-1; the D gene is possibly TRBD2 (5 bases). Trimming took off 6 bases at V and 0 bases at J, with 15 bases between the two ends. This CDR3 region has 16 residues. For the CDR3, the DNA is TGTGCCAGCAGAGAGGGTAGCGTTAGCTCCTACAATGAGCAGTTCTTC. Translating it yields CASREGSVSSYNEQFF.

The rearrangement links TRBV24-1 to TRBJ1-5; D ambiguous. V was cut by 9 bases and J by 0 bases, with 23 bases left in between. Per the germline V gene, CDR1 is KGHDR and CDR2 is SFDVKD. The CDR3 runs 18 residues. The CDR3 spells CATLGVRARLSSNQPQHF. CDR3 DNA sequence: TGTGCCACCCTTGGAGTGAGGGCCCGGTTAAGTAGCAATCAGCCCCAGCATTTT.

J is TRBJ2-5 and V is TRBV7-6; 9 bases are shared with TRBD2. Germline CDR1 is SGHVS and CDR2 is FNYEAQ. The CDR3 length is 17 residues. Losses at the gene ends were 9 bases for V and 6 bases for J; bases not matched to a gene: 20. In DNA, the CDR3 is TGTGCCAGTGCGGGGGTAATAGCGGGGGAAGTCTTAAAGACCCAGTACTTC. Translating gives CASAGVIAGEVLKTQYF.

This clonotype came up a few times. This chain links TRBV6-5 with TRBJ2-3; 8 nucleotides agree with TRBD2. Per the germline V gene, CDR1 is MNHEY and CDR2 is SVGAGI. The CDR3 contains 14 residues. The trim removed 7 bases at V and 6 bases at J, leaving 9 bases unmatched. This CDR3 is CASKAGDGWDTQYF. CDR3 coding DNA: TGTGCCAGCAAAGCGGGGGATGGTTGGGATACGCAGTATTTT.

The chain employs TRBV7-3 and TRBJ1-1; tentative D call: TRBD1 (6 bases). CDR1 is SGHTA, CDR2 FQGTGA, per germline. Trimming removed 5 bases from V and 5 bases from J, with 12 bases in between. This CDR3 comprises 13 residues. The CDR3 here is CASSPQQGTEAFF. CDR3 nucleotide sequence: TGTGCCAGCAGCCCACAACAGGGAACTGAAGCTTTCTTT.

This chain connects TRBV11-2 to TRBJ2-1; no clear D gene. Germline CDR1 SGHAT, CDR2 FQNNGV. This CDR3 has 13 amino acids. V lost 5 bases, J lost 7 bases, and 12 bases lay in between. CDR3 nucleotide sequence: TGTGCCAGCAGCCCCCTTACGGTTAATGAGCAGTTCTTC. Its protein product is CASSPLTVNEQFF.

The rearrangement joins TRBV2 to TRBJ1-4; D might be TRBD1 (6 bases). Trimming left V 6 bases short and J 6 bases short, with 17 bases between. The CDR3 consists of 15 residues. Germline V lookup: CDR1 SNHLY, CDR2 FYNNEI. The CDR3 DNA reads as TGTGCCAGCAGGGTGGGAGGACAGATTGATGAAAAACTGTTTTTT. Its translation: CASRVGGQIDEKLFF.